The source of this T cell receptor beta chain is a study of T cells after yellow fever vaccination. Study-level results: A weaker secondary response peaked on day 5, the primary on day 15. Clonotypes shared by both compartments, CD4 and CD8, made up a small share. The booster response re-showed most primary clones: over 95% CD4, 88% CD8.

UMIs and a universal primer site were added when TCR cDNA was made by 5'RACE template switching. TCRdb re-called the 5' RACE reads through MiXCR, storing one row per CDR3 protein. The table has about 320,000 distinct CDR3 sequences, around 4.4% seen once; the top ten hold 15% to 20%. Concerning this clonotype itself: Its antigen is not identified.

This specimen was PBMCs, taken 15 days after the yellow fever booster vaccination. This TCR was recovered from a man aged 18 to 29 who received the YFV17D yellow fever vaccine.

CDR3 amino acids: CATSTRRGSGNTIYF. The CDR3 bases are TGTGCCACCAGCACCCGACGGGGCTCTGGAAACACCATATATTTT. V gene TRBV15 combines with J gene TRBJ1-3; D uncertain. The CDR3 contains 15 residues. Germline-derived CDR1 and CDR2 are LNHNV and YYDKDF (reference sequence). Trimming pared 4 bases from V and 0 bases from J, leaving 10 bases between. The full variable domain, its missing parts supplied by reference TRBV15 and TRBJ1-3, is DAMVIQNPRYQVTQFGKPVTLSCSQTLNHNVMYWYQQKSSQAPKLLFHYYDKDFNNEADTPDNFQSRRPNTSFCFLDIRSPGLGDTAMYLCATSTRRGSGNTIYFGEGSWLTVV.